The 15 T cell receptor beta chains given below trace back to one sample, sequenced in a study of cytomegalovirus exposure and HLA in healthy donors. In the PCR, 60 Vbeta and 13 Jbeta primers were used. Measured with immunoSEQ multiplex PCR; TCRdb has only the in-frame clones, and not every one. Altogether some 170,000 clones are present, 75% to 80% being singletons, with the ten largest covering 6% to 7%. The source material was PBMCs. Source of these receptors: a man between 35 and 55 years old in good health and CMV-seropositive.

About this clone itself: One end of the junction does not line up with germline, which may come from a read error. V usage is TRBV5-1 and J usage is TRBJ2-6; 8 bases line up with TRBD1. The CDR3 contains 20 residues. Germline V gene data show CDR1 as SGHRS and CDR2 as YFSETQ. The CDR3 sequence: CASSSPQDRDRSSGANGLTF. CDR3 DNA: TGCGCCAGCAGCTCCCCCCAGGACAGGGACAGATCCTCTGGGGCCAACGGCCTGACTTTC.

The chain links TRBV28 to TRBJ2-7; the match to TRBD1 covers 7 bases. The CDR3 has 15 residues. With 3 bases clipped from V and 4 bases from J, the junction kept 9 bases outside the gene matches. Looked up from germline, CDR1 is MDHEN and CDR2 is SYDVKM. The CDR3 DNA follows: TGTGCCAGCAGTTTGGTAGCGACAGGGAATTACGAGCAGTACTTC. Encoded protein: CASSLVATGNYEQYF.

The gene calls are TRBV28 and TRBJ2-1; 14 bases are shared with TRBD2. Trimming at V came to 4 bases and at J to 0 bases, leaving 11 bases not matched to a gene. CDR3 length equals 20 residues. CDR1 and CDR2 from the germline V gene are MDHEN and SYDVKM. CDR3 amino acids: CASSSRPGLAGARSYNEQFF. In nucleotides, the CDR3 is TGTGCCAGCAGTTCAAGGCCGGGACTAGCGGGAGCTCGCTCCTACAATGAGCAGTTCTTC.

The J gene is TRBJ2-1, the V gene TRBV19; 12 bases map to TRBD1. CDR3 size: 16 residues. V was clipped by 2 bases and J by 7 bases; unmatched bases: 6. Germline loops: CDR1 LNHDA, CDR2 SQIVND (reference sequence). The CDR3 protein is CASSIRGQGAGNEQFF. The DNA of the CDR3 is TGTGCCAGTAGTATAAGGGGACAGGGGGCAGGGAATGAGCAGTTCTTC.

Comments on this clone: The sample contains more than one DNA sequence encoding this CDR3. This chain uses TRBV28 with TRBJ2-7, with 12 bases matching TRBD2. V trimming: 5 bases; J trimming: 3 bases; junction bases outside the gene matches: 8. Per the germline V gene, CDR1 is MDHEN and CDR2 is SYDVKM. This CDR3 spans 16 amino acids. Here the CDR3 DNA reads TGTGCCAGCAGTGCCCTACTAGCGGGAGGTAGCTACGAGCAGTACTTC. Amino acids: CASSALLAGGSYEQYF.

The CDR3 is CASSWRENYNEQFF. The CDR3 nucleotides are TGTGCCAGCAGTTGGCGGGAGAACTACAATGAGCAGTTCTTC. The chain joins TRBV6-1 to TRBJ2-1, with 7 bases aligning to TRBD2. This CDR3 comprises 14 residues. Germline CDR1 is MNHNS and CDR2 is SASEGT. The trim removed 5 bases at V and 3 bases at J, leaving 4 bases unmatched.

The chain carries TRBV5-1 and TRBJ1-1; TRBD1 agrees at 7 bases. This CDR3 is built from 13 residues. Germline CDR1 reads SGHRS; CDR2 reads YFSETQ. The V segment lost 4 bases and the J segment 3 bases; nucleotides outside the gene matches: 3. CDR3 sequence: CASSTQGDTEAFF. As DNA, the CDR3 is TGCGCCAGCAGCACCCAGGGGGACACTGAAGCTTTCTTT.

This clone was observed a few times. This chain connects TRBV10-3 to TRBJ2-3; 7 positions agree with TRBD2. The germline V gene has CDR1 ENHRY and CDR2 SYGVKD. The CDR3 has 15 amino acids. Trimming cost V 6 bases and J 4 bases; bases outside gene matches: 10. The CDR3 nucleotides read TGTGCCATCAGGCCTAGCGGAAGAGGGGCAGATACGCAGTATTTT. This codes for CAIRPSGRGADTQYF.

This chain uses TRBV5-1 with TRBJ2-1; 8 nucleotides agree with TRBD2. Unmatched junction bases numbered 4, after V lost 2 bases and J lost 6 bases. This CDR3 comprises 14 residues. Germline CDR1 is SGHRS and CDR2 is YFSETQ. Here the CDR3 reads CASSFTREGNEQFF. The DNA of the CDR3 is TGCGCCAGCAGCTTCACCCGGGAGGGCAATGAGCAGTTCTTC.

A single count supports this clone. The genes are TRBV18 and TRBJ1-2, with 7 bases fitting TRBD1. CDR3 length: 17 amino acids. From germline, CDR1 is KGHSH and CDR2 LQKENI. Unmatched junction bases numbered 17, after V lost 3 bases and J lost 7 bases. CDR3 region: CASSPEGVRGGAAGYTF. CDR3 DNA: TGTGCCAGCTCACCCGAAGGCGTCAGAGGGGGCGCGGCTGGCTACACCTTC.

This chain links TRBV6-1 with TRBJ1-5, with 7 bases that match TRBD1. This CDR3 spans 13 amino acids. Germline V gene sequence: CDR1 MNHNS, CDR2 SASEGT. V dropped 10 bases and J dropped 3; count of bases not matched to a gene: 6. The CDR3 sequence: CATSGQLNQPQHF. The CDR3 nucleotides are TGTGCCACTTCGGGACAGCTCAATCAGCCCCAGCATTTT.

This clone has just one count. This chain uses TRBV9 with TRBJ2-1; 7 positions agree with TRBD1. CDR3 length equals 15 residues. After removal of 4 bases from V and 6 bases from J, the junction contained 10 bases not matched to a gene. Looked up from germline, CDR1 is SGDLS and CDR2 is YYNGEE. The CDR3 DNA reads TGTGCCAGCAGCCCTCCAGGTAAGGGGGCCAATGAGCAGTTCTTC. Residues: CASSPPGKGANEQFF. The variable domain in full, completed from reference TRBV9 and TRBJ2-1, reads DSGVTQTPKHLITATGQRVTLRCSPRSGDLSVYWYQQSLDQGLQFLIQYYNGEERAKGNILERFSAQQFPDLHSELNLSSLELGDSALYFCASSPPGKGANEQFFGPGTRLTVL.

CDR3 region: CASSDIVGSYEQYF. The CDR3 DNA reads as TGTGCCAGCAGCGACATAGTAGGAAGCTACGAGCAGTACTTC. The chain is built from TRBV5-6 and TRBJ2-7; D gene uncertain. The CDR3 has 14 amino acids. Trimming took off 4 bases at V and 3 bases at J, with 14 bases between the two ends. The germline CDR1 and CDR2 sequences are SGHDT and YYEEEE.

The chain joins TRBV5-1 to TRBJ1-4; possible D gene TRBD1, 5 bases. The length of the CDR3 is 14 residues. Germline V gene data show CDR1 as SGHRS and CDR2 as YFSETQ. Trimming removed 7 bases at V and 8 bases at J, with 18 bases between. CDR3 DNA sequence: TGCGCCAGCTCCTGGGGGGGGGAGAACGAAAAACTGTTTTTT. Protein: CASSWGGENEKLFF.

The chain joins TRBV4-1 to TRBJ2-7; possible D gene TRBD1, 5 bases. The germline V and J ends were trimmed by 0 bases and 3 bases, with 9 bases remaining between them. The CDR3 consists of 14 residues. Germline lookup yields CDR1 MGHRA and CDR2 YSYEKL. This CDR3 reads CASSQEDSHYEQYF. The CDR3 DNA reads TGCGCCAGCAGCCAAGAAGACAGCCACTACGAGCAGTACTTC.